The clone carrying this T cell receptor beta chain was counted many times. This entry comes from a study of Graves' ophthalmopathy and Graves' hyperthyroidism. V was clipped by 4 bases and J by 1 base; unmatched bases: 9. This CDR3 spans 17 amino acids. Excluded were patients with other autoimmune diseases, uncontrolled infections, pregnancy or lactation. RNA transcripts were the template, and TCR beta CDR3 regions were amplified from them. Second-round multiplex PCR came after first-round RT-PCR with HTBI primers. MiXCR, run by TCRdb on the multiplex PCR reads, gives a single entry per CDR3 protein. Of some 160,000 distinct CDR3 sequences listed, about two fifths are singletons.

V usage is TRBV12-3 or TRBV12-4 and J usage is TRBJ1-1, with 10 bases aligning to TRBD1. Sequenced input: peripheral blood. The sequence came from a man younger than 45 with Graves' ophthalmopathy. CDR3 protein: CASSSPLGTGENTEAFF. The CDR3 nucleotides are TGTGCCAGCAGTTCTCCTTTAGGGACAGGGGAGAACACTGAAGCTTTCTTT.